One sample yielded the 2 T cell receptor beta chains listed below, sequenced in a study of T cell repertoires in cytomegalovirus infection. Their target antigens are unknown. Using its own MiXCR run on the reads, TCRdb lists one record per CDR3 protein. The sample has around 770,000 distinct CDR3 sequences, about 28% seen once. The specimen comprised cultured CD8+ T cells from PBMCs, sampled from culture after CMV antigen stimulation. All receptors derive from a human donor in good health (CMV status not recorded). Some clones in this sample may be carry-over from other donors' samples.

This chain joins TRBV27 and TRBJ2-7; D not resolved. V was trimmed by 2 bases and J by 4 bases, leaving 9 bases between them. Germline V CDR1 and CDR2: MNHEY, SMNVEV (reference sequence). The CDR3 is 13 amino acids. The CDR3 protein is CASSLTPEYEQYF. The DNA of the CDR3 is TGTGCCAGCAGTTTAACTCCCGAGTACGAGCAGTACTTC.

The sample holds a few counts of this clonotype. This chain links TRBV28 with TRBJ1-1; possible D gene TRBD1, 5 bases. CDR3 size: 15 residues. Germline V gene data show CDR1 as MDHEN and CDR2 as SYDVKM. The V end was cut by 4 bases, the J end by 0 bases, with 12 bases between. The CDR3 sequence: CASSWGRYMNTEAFF. CDR3 DNA sequence: TGTGCCAGCAGTTGGGGACGATACATGAACACTGAAGCTTTCTTT.